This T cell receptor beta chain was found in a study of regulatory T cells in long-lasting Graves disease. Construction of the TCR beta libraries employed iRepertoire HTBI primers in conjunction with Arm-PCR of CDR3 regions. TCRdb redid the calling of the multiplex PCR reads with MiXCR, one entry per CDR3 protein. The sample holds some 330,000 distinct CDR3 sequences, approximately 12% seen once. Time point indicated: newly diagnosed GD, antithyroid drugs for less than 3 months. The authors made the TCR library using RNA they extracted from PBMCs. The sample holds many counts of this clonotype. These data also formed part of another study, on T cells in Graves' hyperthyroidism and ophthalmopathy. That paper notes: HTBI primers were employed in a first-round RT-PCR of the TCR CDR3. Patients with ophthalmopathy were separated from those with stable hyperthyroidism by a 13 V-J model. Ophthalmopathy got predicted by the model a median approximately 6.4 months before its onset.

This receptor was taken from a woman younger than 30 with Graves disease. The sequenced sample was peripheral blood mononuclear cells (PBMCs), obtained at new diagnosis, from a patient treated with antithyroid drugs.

In DNA, the CDR3 is TGTGCCAGCAGCTCCGTGTGGGGTGAGCAGTTCTTC. This gives the protein CASSSVWGEQFF. The chain recombines TRBV11-3 with TRBJ2-1; D remains unclear. Trimming pared 4 bases from V and 9 bases from J, leaving 10 bases between. CDR3 length: 12 amino acids. Germline CDR1 SGHNT, CDR2 YENEEA.